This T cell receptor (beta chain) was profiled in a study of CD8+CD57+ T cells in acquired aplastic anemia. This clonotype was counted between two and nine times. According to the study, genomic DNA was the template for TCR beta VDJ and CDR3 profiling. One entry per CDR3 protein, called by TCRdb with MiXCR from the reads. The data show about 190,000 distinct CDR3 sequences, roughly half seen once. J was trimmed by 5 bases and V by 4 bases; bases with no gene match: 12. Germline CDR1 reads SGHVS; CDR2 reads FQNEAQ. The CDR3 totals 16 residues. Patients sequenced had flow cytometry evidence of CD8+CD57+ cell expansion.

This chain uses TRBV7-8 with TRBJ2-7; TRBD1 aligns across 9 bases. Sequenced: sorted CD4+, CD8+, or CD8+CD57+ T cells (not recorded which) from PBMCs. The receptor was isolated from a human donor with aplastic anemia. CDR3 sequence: CASSWGSGTGSNEQYF. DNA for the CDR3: TGTGCCAGCAGCTGGGGCTCCGGGACAGGGTCCAACGAGCAGTACTTC.